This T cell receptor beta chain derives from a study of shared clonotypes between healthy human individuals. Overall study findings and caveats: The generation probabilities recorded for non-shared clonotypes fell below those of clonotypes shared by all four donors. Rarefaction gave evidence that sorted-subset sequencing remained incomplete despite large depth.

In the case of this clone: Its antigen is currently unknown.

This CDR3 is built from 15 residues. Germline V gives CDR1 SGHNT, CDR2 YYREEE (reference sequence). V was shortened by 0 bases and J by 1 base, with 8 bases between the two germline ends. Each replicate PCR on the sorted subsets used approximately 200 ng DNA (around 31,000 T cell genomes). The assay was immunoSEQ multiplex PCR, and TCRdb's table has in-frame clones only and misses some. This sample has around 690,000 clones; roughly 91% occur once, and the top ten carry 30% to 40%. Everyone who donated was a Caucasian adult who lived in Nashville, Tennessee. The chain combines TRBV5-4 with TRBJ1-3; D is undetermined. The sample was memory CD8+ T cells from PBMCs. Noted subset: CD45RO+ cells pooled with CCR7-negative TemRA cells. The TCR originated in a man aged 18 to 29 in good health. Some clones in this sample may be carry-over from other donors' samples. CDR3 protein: CASSLGPASGNTIYF. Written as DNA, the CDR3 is TGTGCCAGCAGCTTGGGGCCGGCGTCTGGAAACACCATATATTTT.